This T cell receptor beta chain was captured in a study of control samples from healthy donors and cancer patients. The CDR3 covers 13 residues. Trimming shortened V by 0 bases and J by 3 bases, and 0 bases separated the two germline ends. Germline CDR1 is SGHVS and CDR2 is FQNEAQ. Only in-frame clones appear in the TCRdb table, and some are missing; sequencing was by immunoSEQ multiplex PCR. The sample features some 180,000 clones, with roughly 2.2% in its top ten. The sample was blood. This clonotype was obtained from a woman aged 25 to 39 in good health. V gene TRBV7-8 combines with J gene TRBJ2-6; the D is unclear. CDR3 sequence: CASSLAGANVLTF. The CDR3, as DNA: TGTGCCAGCAGCTTAGCTGGGGCCAACGTCCTGACTTTC. The whole variable domain, filled in from reference TRBV7-8 and TRBJ2-6, reads GAGVSQSPRYKVAKRGQDVALRCDPISGHVSLFWYQQALGQGPEFLTYFQNEAQLDKSGLPSDRFFAERPEGSVSTLKIQRTQQEDSAVYLCASSLAGANVLTFGAGSRLTVL.